This T cell receptor beta chain was sequenced during a study of T cells expressing NK-cell markers. Study background: Among eight sequenced donors, seven carried HCMV seropositivity while one was seronegative.

The CDR3 covers 15 residues. Germline lookup yields CDR1 LGHDT and CDR2 YNNKEL (reference sequence). TCRdb re-called the 5' RACE reads; one entry per CDR3 protein, DNA not given. The ten top clones account for over 8.5%, within a sample of some 390,000 distinct CDR3 sequences. This TCR was recovered from a woman in her forties or fifties in good health. Sequencing was carried out using blood T cells: a sorted CD56 or NKG2C T cell subset, CD4+ or CD8+ T cells, or bulk PBMC T cells (not recorded which). The chain employs TRBV3-1 and TRBJ2-2; the TRBD2 assignment by TCRdb is unverifiable without DNA. The chain's CDR3 is CASRQLASNTGELFF.